This T cell receptor (beta chain) was recovered during a study of T cell clonotyping in hematopoietic cell transplantation. Study findings and constraints: Few recipient clonotypes overlapped donors; over 95% were de novo at given depth. Graft donor and pretransplant recipient Inverse Simpson Index values predicted broader posttransplant TCR diversity. Pathologically expanded recipient clonotypes increased progressively from day 30 to day 180 as diversity fell. Without cell sorting, CD4 versus CD8 contributions remain unresolved.

Only in-frame clones appear in the TCRdb table, and some are missing; sequencing was by immunoSEQ multiplex PCR. The sample has more than 55,000 clones; about 94% are singletons. This CDR3 spans 15 amino acids. CDR1 is SGHTA, CDR2 FQGTGA, per germline. V lost 5 bases and J lost 4; bases outside the gene matches: 4. As for this clone: Antigen unknown.

Material for sequencing was peripheral blood mononuclear cells. The clonotype was recovered from a man aged 50 to 59 in good health. Some clones in this sample may be carry-over from other donors' samples. The V call is TRBV7-3, the J call TRBJ2-2, with 10 positions matching TRBD1. CDR3 region: CASSQTGGGTGELFF. The CDR3 DNA sequence: TGTGCCAGCAGCCAGACAGGGGGCGGCACCGGGGAGCTGTTTTTT.